This record concerns one TCR beta chain sequence. The antigen is unknown. The CDR3 spans 15 residues. Trimming stripped 0 bases from V and 7 bases from J, with 13 bases between. Looked up from germline, CDR1 is LNHDA and CDR2 is SQIVND (reference sequence). The data were obtained in a study of shared clonotypes between healthy human individuals. Study-level results: Unshared clonotypes carried lower generation probabilities than those common to all four donors.

Assay: immunoSEQ multiplex PCR; the TCRdb copy retains only in-frame clones and omits some. The sample consists of around 550,000 clones, 96% of them appearing once. The chain uses TRBV19 and TRBJ1-5, with D unclear. This receptor was obtained from a young woman in good health. The sample taken for sequencing was naive CD4+ T cells sorted from blood. Subset noted: CD45RA+ positively selected. The CDR3 DNA follows: TGTGCCAGTAGTATAGAGGGAACATCCCGCCAGCCCCAGCATTTT. Amino acid sequence: CASSIEGTSRQPQHF.